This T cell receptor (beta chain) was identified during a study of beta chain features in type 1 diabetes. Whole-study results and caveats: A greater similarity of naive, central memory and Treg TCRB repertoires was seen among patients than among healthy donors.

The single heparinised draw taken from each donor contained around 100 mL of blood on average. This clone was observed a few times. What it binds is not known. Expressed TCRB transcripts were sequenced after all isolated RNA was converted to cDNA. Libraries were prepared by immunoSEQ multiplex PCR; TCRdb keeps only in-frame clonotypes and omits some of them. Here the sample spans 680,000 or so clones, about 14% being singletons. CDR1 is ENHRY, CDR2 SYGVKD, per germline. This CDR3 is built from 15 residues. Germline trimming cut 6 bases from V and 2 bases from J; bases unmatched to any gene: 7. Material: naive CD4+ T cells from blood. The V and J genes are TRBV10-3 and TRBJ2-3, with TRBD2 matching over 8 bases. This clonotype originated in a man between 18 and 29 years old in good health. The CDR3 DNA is TGTGCCATCAGCGGAGCGGGGGCCGTCACAGATACGCAGTATTTT. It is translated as CAISGAGAVTDTQYF.